The 27 T cell receptor beta chains reported below all come from one sample, sequenced in a study of a mutant IDH1 vaccine in newly diagnosed glioma. Assay: immunoSEQ multiplex PCR; the TCRdb copy retains only in-frame clones and omits some. The table shows more than 25,000 clones, with roughly 77% occurring only once. As to time point: week 5, during vaccination. Each dose delivered 300 ug of mutant IDH1 20-mer peptide subcutaneously with imiquimod. These receptors are not linked to any known antigen. Sample: PBMCs, taken from a glioma patient whose treatment included an IDH1 peptide vaccine. The receptors come from a man between 40 and 49 years old with glioma.

The rearrangement links TRBV19 to TRBJ2-2; 8 nucleotides align to TRBD1. The CDR3 contains 15 residues. Looked up from germline, CDR1 is LNHDA and CDR2 is SQIVND (reference sequence). Losses at the gene ends were 9 bases for V and 0 bases for J; bases not matched to a gene: 6. Here the CDR3 reads CASFQGAANTGELFF. The CDR3 coding sequence is TGTGCCAGCTTCCAGGGGGCCGCGAACACCGGGGAGCTGTTTTTT.

The V gene is TRBV19, the J gene TRBJ2-5; 7 positions match TRBD2. Trimming at V came to 7 bases and at J to 5 bases, leaving 10 bases not matched to a gene. The CDR3 is made up of 14 amino acids. Germline-derived CDR1 and CDR2 are LNHDA and SQIVND (reference sequence). This CDR3 is CASTPGAGVETQYF. The CDR3, as DNA: TGTGCCAGTACCCCTGGGGCGGGAGTGGAGACCCAGTACTTC.

This clone was seen once. This chain links TRBV5-4 with TRBJ1-6; TRBD1 is a possible D gene (5 bases). V lost 4 bases to trimming and J lost 10 bases, with 15 bases between them. Germline CDR1 is SGHNT and CDR2 is YYREEE (reference sequence). The CDR3 is 14 residues long. CDR3 DNA: TGTGCCAGCAGCCTGCCGTTTGGGGGGTCACCCCTCCACTTT. Its translation is CASSLPFGGSPLHF. The entire variable domain, with the rest obtained from reference TRBV5-4 and TRBJ1-6, is as follows: ETGVTQSPTHLIKTRGQQVTLRCSSQSGHNTVSWYQQALGQGPQFIFQYYREEENGRGNFPPRFSGLQFPNYSSELNVNALELDDSALYLCASSLPFGGSPLHFGNGTRLTVT.

V and J are TRBV6-1 and TRBJ1-6; TRBD1 is a possible D gene (6 bases). Per the germline V gene, CDR1 is MNHNS and CDR2 is SASEGT. V lost 3 bases and J 5 bases, leaving 17 bases between the germline ends. The CDR3 contains 17 residues. The CDR3 nucleotides read TGTGCCAGCAGTGACTTGGGAGCGGGGGCGCATAATTCACCCCTCCACTTT. As protein: CASSDLGAGAHNSPLHF.

The gene calls are TRBV7-7 and TRBJ2-3; 7 bases align to TRBD2. Germline V lookup: CDR1 SSHAT, CDR2 FNYEAQ (reference sequence). The length of the CDR3 is 16 residues. Trimming removed 5 bases from V and 0 bases from J; junction bases left unmatched: 8. The chain's CDR3 is CASSPGGFPSTDTQYF. In DNA, the CDR3 is TGTGCCAGCAGCCCCGGGGGGTTTCCTAGCACAGATACGCAGTATTTT.

J is TRBJ1-1 and V is TRBV7-2, with D possibly TRBD1 on 6 matching bases. Germline assignment: CDR1 SGHTA and CDR2 FQGNSA. Between the trimmed V and J ends, which lost 5 bases and 1 base, there was a span of 17 bases. The CDR3 is 16 amino acids. As DNA, the CDR3 is TGTGCCAGCAGCCGGGCGGGGGGCGCGGGGAACACTGAAGCTTTCTTT. It yields the protein CASSRAGGAGNTEAFF.

This sequence joins TRBV19 and TRBJ2-3, with a weak D call TRBD2 (5 bases). Germline-derived CDR1 and CDR2 are LNHDA and SQIVND (reference sequence). The V gene lost 3 bases and the J gene lost 8 bases, with 15 bases spanning the gap. The CDR3 runs 14 residues. The CDR3 sequence is CASSIPNRRGTQYF. DNA of the CDR3: TGTGCCAGTAGTATCCCCAATCGACGGGGTACGCAGTATTTT. The full variable domain, rest sourced from reference TRBV19 and TRBJ2-3, is DGGITQSPKYLFRKEGQNVTLSCEQNLNHDAMYWYRQDPGQGLRLIYYSQIVNDFQKGDIAEGYSVSREKKESFPLTVTSAQKNPTAFYLCASSIPNRRGTQYFGPGTRLTVL.

The chain carries TRBV9 and TRBJ2-1; 14 bases match TRBD2. J lost 5 bases, V lost 5 bases, and 9 bases had no gene match. The CDR3 consists of 17 residues. Germline V lookup: CDR1 SGDLS, CDR2 YYNGEE. CDR3 in amino acids: CASSPGTSGSGDNEQFF. CDR3 bases: TGTGCCAGCAGTCCAGGGACTAGCGGGAGTGGGGACAATGAGCAGTTCTTC.

This chain uses TRBV14 with TRBJ1-6; D is uncertain. The CDR3 totals 13 residues. Trimming pared 1 base from V and 6 bases from J, leaving 4 bases between. The germline V gene encodes CDR1 SGHDN and CDR2 FVKESK. In nucleotides, the CDR3 is TGTGCCAGCAGCCAAGTTATTAATTCACCCCTCCACTTT. As protein: CASSQVINSPLHF.

This chain joins TRBV6-5 and TRBJ1-2, with D possibly being TRBD1 (5 bases). The CDR3 length is 14 residues. Germline lookup yields CDR1 MNHEY and CDR2 SVGAGI. V was clipped by 0 bases and J by 8 bases, with 13 bases between them. CDR3: CASSYSSGINGYTF. The CDR3 nucleotides are TGTGCCAGCAGTTACTCGTCAGGGATTAACGGCTACACCTTC.

CDR3 loop: CASSPELAKNIQYF. The CDR3 DNA follows: TGTGCCAGCTCACCAGAGCTAGCCAAAAACATTCAGTACTTC. The V gene is TRBV18, the J gene TRBJ2-4, with D hard to call. Germline assignment: CDR1 KGHSH and CDR2 LQKENI. This CDR3 has 14 amino acids. The V end was cut by 2 bases, the J end by 0 bases, with 5 bases between.

The genes are TRBV15 and TRBJ2-7; tentatively, D is TRBD2 (6 bases). Deletions cut 8 bases from V and 0 bases from J, with 20 bases between. Looked up from germline, CDR1 is LNHNV and CDR2 is YYDKDF (reference sequence). This CDR3 has 16 residues. In nucleotides, the CDR3 is TGTGCCACCCGGCTCCAACGGGGGAAAACCTCCTACGAGCAGTACGTC. Translation gives CATRLQRGKTSYEQYV.

This clone was picked up a small number of times. V and J are TRBV14 and TRBJ2-5, with D perhaps assigned TRBD1 or TRBD2 (6 bases each). CDR1 is SGHDN, CDR2 FVKESK, per germline. The V end lost 4 bases, the J end lost 5 bases, and 23 bases lay between the germline ends. This CDR3 is 17 amino acids long. Here the CDR3 DNA reads TGTGCCAGCAGCCGCCAAAAACAGGTTTGGGGGGCGGAGACCCAGTACTTC. Translating it yields CASSRQKQVWGAETQYF.

The chain recombines TRBV18 with TRBJ1-3, with a possible D match to TRBD1 (5 bases). The CDR3 covers 14 residues. In germline, CDR1 is KGHSH, CDR2 LQKENI. V shed 2 bases and J shed 4 bases, with 9 bases lying between them. CDR3 bases: TGTGCCAGCTCACCAGGGGACGGGGGAAACACCATATATTTT. It specifies CASSPGDGGNTIYF.

This chain uses TRBV5-1 with TRBJ2-3, with D possibly matching TRBD1 (5 bases). The CDR3 sequence is 16 residues long. Germline assignment: CDR1 SGHRS and CDR2 YFSETQ. V lost 0 bases to trimming and J lost 0 bases, with 11 bases between them. CDR3 loop: CASSLATATSTDTQYF. CDR3 bases: TGCGCCAGCAGCTTGGCGACAGCGACTAGCACAGATACGCAGTATTTT.

J is TRBJ1-4 and V is TRBV19; 7 bases are shared with TRBD1. With V trimmed by 5 bases and J by 0 bases, 3 bases remained unmatched. This CDR3 region has 15 residues. CDR1 and CDR2 (germline): LNHDA, SQIVND (reference sequence). The chain's CDR3 is CASSEGTATNEKLFF. The CDR3 DNA is TGTGCCAGTAGTGAGGGGACAGCAACTAATGAAAAACTGTTTTTT.

The gene calls are TRBV9 and TRBJ1-2, with a tentative D call TRBD1 (5 bases). The CDR3 loop spans 15 amino acids. Germline CDR1 reads SGDLS; CDR2 reads YYNGEE. V lost 0 bases to trimming and J lost 1 base, with 10 bases between them. CDR3 in amino acids: CASSVGQTINYGYTF. CDR3 nucleotide sequence: TGTGCCAGCAGCGTAGGACAGACGATTAACTATGGCTACACCTTC.

J is TRBJ2-3 and V is TRBV10-3; D is unresolved. The V and J ends lost 3 bases and 5 bases respectively, with 12 bases between them. The CDR3 spans 14 residues. The germline gives CDR1 ENHRY, CDR2 SYGVKD. The CDR3 is CAISDREFVDTQYF. The CDR3 DNA follows: TGTGCCATCAGTGACAGAGAGTTTGTAGATACGCAGTATTTT.

V gene TRBV9 combines with J gene TRBJ2-7; 9 bases match TRBD2. CDR3 length: 15 residues. Germline CDR1 reads SGDLS; CDR2 reads YYNGEE. V lost 0 bases, J lost 1 base, and 2 bases stayed unmatched. The CDR3 coding sequence is TGTGCCAGCAGCGTAGGACTAGCGGCATCCTACGAGCAGTACTTC. Translated, it gives CASSVGLAASYEQYF.

This rearrangement joins TRBV7-2 to TRBJ1-4; a weak D match, TRBD1 (6 bases). Deletions cut 7 bases from V and 2 bases from J, with 17 bases between. The CDR3 covers 16 residues. CDR1 and CDR2 (germline): SGHTA, FQGNSA. In DNA form, the CDR3 reads TGTGCCAGCACCCTACAGGGAACTGGCACTAATGAAAAACTGTTTTTT. Translated, it gives CASTLQGTGTNEKLFF.

The chain links TRBV11-3 to TRBJ2-1; D is uncertain. Germline CDR1 SGHNT, CDR2 YENEEA. V lost 5 bases and J 4 bases, leaving 9 bases between the germline ends. This CDR3 is 13 amino acids long. CDR3 DNA: TGTGCCAGCAGCCGATCGACGTACAATGAGCAGTTCTTC. Protein product: CASSRSTYNEQFF. The whole variable domain, remainder taken from reference TRBV11-3 and TRBJ2-1, is EAGVVQSPRYKIIEKKQPVAFWCNPISGHNTLYWYLQNLGQGPELLIRYENEEAVDDSQLPKDRFSAERLKGVDSTLKIQPAELGDSAVYLCASSRSTYNEQFFGPGTRLTVL.

V usage is TRBV27 and J usage is TRBJ1-2, with 10 nucleotides matching TRBD1. The CDR3 runs 16 residues. The junction had 6 bases not matched to a gene; V was cut back by 0 bases and J by 5 bases. Germline V gene lookup returns CDR1 MNHEY and CDR2 SMNVEV (reference sequence). CDR3 region: CASSLSGTGDVYGYTF. The CDR3 region has the DNA TGTGCCAGCAGTTTATCTGGGACAGGGGATGTTTATGGCTACACCTTC.

The genes are TRBV15 and TRBJ1-5; D might be TRBD1 (5 bases). CDR3 length equals 14 residues. V gave up 5 bases and J gave up 4 bases, with 12 bases separating them. Germline values: CDR1 LNHNV, CDR2 YYDKDF (reference sequence). The CDR3 bases are TGTGCCACCAGCCCCGGGGGTAGAAATCAGCCCCAGCATTTT. Its translation is CATSPGGRNQPQHF. Combining the CDR3 with reference TRBV15 and TRBJ1-5 gives the whole variable domain DAMVIQNPRYQVTQFGKPVTLSCSQTLNHNVMYWYQQKSSQAPKLLFHYYDKDFNNEADTPDNFQSRRPNTSFCFLDIRSPGLGDTAMYLCATSPGGRNQPQHFGDGTRLSIL.

The chain is built from TRBV5-1 and TRBJ1-2, with D maybe TRBD1 (5 bases). Germline V CDR1 and CDR2: SGHRS, YFSETQ. The CDR3 is 16 residues long. V dropped 4 bases and J dropped 0 bases, with 16 bases sitting between them. The CDR3 here is CASSAEGSIANYGYTF. The CDR3 DNA is TGCGCCAGCAGCGCGGAGGGGTCGATAGCTAACTATGGCTACACCTTC.

The CDR3 coding sequence is TGTGCCAGCAGCGCGACTTGGGACAGCACAGATACGCAGTATTTT. This gives the protein CASSATWDSTDTQYF. The chain uses TRBV11-2 and TRBJ2-3; D possibly matches TRBD1 or TRBD2 (5 bases each). In germline, CDR1 is SGHAT, CDR2 FQNNGV. Trimming shortened V by 5 bases and J by 0 bases, and 12 bases separated the two germline ends. This CDR3 is 15 amino acids long.

The chain carries TRBV28 and TRBJ2-5; D is unresolved. CDR1 and CDR2 (germline): MDHEN, SYDVKM. V lost 3 bases to trimming and J lost 5 bases, with 10 bases between them. This CDR3 has 13 amino acids. As DNA, the CDR3 is TGTGCCAGCAGTTTGGCCGAAGCGGAGACCCAGTACTTC. Translation gives CASSLAEAETQYF.

The chain carries TRBV6-6 and TRBJ2-1; 8 nucleotides line up with TRBD2. Germline V gene sequence: CDR1 MNHNY, CDR2 SVGAGI (reference sequence). The V segment lost 5 bases and the J segment 7 bases; nucleotides outside the gene matches: 10. CDR3 length: 15 amino acids. This CDR3 reads CASSTGGGIWNEQFF. The CDR3, as DNA: TGTGCCAGCAGTACGGGGGGGGGAATTTGGAATGAGCAGTTCTTC.